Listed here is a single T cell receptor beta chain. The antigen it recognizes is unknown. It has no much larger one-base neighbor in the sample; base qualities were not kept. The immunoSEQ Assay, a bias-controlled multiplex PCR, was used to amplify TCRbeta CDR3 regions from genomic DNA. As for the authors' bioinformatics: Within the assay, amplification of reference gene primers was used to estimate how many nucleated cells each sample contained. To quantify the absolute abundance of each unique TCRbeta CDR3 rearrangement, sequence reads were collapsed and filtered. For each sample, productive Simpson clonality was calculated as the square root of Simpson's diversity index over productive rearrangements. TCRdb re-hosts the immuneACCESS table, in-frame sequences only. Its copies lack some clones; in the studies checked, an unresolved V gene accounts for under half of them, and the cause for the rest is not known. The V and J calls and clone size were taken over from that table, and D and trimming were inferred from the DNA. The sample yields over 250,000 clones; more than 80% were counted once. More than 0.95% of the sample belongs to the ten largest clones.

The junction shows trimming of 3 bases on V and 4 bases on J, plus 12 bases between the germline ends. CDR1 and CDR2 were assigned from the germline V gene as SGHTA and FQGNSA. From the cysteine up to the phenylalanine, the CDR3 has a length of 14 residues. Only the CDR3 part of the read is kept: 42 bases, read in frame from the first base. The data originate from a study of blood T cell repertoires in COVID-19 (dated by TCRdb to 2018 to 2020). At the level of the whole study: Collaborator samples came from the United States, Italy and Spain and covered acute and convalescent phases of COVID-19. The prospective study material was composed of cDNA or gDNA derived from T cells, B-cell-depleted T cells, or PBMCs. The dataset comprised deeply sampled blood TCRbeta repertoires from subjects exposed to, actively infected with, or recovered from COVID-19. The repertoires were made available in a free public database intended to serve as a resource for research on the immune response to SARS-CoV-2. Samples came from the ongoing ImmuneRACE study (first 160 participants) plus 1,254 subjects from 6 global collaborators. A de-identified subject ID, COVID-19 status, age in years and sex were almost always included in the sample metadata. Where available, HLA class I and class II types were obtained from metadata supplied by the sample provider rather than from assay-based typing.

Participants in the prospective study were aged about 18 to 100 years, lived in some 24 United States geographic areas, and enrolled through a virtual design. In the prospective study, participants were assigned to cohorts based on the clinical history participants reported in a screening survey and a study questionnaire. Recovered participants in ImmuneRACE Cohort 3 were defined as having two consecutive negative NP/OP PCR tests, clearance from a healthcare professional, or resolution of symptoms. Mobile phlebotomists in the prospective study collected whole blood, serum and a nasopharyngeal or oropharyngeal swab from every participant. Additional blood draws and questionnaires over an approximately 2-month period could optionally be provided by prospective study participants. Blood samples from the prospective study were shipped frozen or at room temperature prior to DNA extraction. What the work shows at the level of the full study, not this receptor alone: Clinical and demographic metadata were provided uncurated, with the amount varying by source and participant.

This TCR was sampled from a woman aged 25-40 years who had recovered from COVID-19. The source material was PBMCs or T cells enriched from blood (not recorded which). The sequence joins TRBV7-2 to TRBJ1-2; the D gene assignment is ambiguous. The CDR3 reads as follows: CASSFSPGVYGYTF. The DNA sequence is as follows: TGTGCCAGCAGCTTCTCGCCCGGGGTCTATGGCTACACCTTC.